The next 5 T cell receptor beta chains were all read from a single sample in a study of OX40 agonist ivuxolimab in advanced cancers. The data were produced by immunoSEQ multiplex PCR, yet TCRdb's version contains in-frame clones alone and is incomplete. The sample carries 50,000 to 70,000 clones, 93% recorded once. The sample here was CD4+ or CD8+ T cells sorted from blood, taken in a trial of the OX40 agonist ivuxolimab. Every receptor here comes from an adult with an advanced solid tumor such as melanoma, head and neck, liver or kidney cancer.

The chain carries TRBV5-6 and TRBJ2-5, with 9 bases lining up with TRBD2. The CDR3 totals 15 residues. V was pared by 4 bases and J by 2 bases, with 6 bases of the junction left unmatched. Germline V gene data show CDR1 as SGHDT and CDR2 as YYEEEE. The DNA of the CDR3 is TGTGCCAGCAGCCCGACTAGCGGAGGGCAAGAGACCCAGTACTTC. Amino acid sequence: CASSPTSGGQETQYF.

The V gene is TRBV7-8, the J gene TRBJ2-1; TRBD2 might be the D (5 bases). V lost 2 bases to trimming and J lost 0 bases, with 14 bases between them. The CDR3 length is 17 residues. CDR1 is SGHVS, CDR2 FQNEAQ, per germline. CDR3 DNA: TGTGCCAGCAGCTTATTTCAACGGGATTTCTCCTACAATGAGCAGTTCTTC. The encoded protein is CASSLFQRDFSYNEQFF.

The rearrangement uses TRBV28 and TRBJ2-2; 7 bases are shared with TRBD2. Germline loops: CDR1 MDHEN, CDR2 SYDVKM. V trimming: 3 bases; J trimming: 6 bases; junction bases outside the gene matches: 1. This CDR3 has 13 residues. CDR3 DNA sequence: TGTGCCAGCAGTTTGGGAGGGCCCGGGGAGCTGTTTTTT. Translation gives CASSLGGPGELFF.

The genes are TRBV2 and TRBJ2-2; D is uncertain. CDR1 SNHLY and CDR2 FYNNEI come from the germline V gene. The CDR3 contains 14 residues. The V end lost 3 bases, the J end lost 0 bases, and 5 bases lay between the germline ends. CDR3 amino acids: CASSELANTGELFF. Here the CDR3 DNA reads TGTGCCAGCAGTGAGCTCGCGAACACCGGGGAGCTGTTTTTT. The full variable domain, completed using reference TRBV2 and TRBJ2-2, is EPEVTQTPSHQVTQMGQEVILRCVPISNHLYFYWYRQILGQKVEFLVSFYNNEISEKSEIFDDQFSVERPDGSNFTLKIRSTKLEDSAMYFCASSELANTGELFFGEGSRLTVL.

The chain couples TRBV9 to TRBJ2-1, with no clear D. CDR3 length: 11 amino acids. From germline, CDR1 is SGDLS and CDR2 YYNGEE. V was clipped by 7 bases and J by 4 bases, with 6 bases between them. The CDR3 sequence: CASGLYNEQFF. CDR3 nucleotide sequence: TGTGCCAGCGGTCTATACAATGAGCAGTTCTTC.